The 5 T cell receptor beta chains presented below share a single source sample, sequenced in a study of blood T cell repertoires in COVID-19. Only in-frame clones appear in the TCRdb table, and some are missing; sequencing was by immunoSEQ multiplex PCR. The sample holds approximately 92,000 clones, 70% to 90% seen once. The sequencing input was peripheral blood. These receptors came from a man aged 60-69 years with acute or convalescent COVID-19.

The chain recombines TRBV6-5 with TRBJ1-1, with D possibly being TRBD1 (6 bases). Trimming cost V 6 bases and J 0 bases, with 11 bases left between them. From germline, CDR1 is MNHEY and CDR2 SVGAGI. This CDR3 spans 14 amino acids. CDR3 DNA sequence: TGTGCCAGCAGCACGACAGGCTTGAACACTGAAGCTTTCTTT. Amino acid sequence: CASSTTGLNTEAFF.

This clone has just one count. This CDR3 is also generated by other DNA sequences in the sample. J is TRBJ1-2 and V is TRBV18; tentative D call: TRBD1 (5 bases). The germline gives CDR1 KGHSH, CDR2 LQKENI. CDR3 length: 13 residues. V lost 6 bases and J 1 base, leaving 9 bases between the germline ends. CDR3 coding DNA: TGTGCCAGCTCCCTCGACAGTAACTATGGCTACACCTTC. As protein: CASSLDSNYGYTF.

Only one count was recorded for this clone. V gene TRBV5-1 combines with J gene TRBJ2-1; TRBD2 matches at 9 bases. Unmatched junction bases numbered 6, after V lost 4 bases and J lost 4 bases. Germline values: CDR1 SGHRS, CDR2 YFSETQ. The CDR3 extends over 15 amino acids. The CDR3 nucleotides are TGCGCCAGCAGCCCGCGGGAGGGCCAATACAATGAGCAGTTCTTC. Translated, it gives CASSPREGQYNEQFF.

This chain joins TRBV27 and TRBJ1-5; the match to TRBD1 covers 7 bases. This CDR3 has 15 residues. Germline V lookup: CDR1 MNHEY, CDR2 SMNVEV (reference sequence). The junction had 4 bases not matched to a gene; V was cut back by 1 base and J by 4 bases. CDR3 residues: CASSLYARGNQPQHF. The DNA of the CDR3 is TGTGCCAGCAGTTTATATGCCAGGGGGAATCAGCCCCAGCATTTT.

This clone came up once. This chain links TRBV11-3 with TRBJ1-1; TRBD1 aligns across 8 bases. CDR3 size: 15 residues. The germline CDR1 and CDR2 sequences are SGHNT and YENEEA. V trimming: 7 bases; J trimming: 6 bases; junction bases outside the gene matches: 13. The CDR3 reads CASNTAGPGQAEAFF. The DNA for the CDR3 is TGTGCCAGCAACACAGCAGGACCGGGACAGGCTGAAGCTTTCTTT. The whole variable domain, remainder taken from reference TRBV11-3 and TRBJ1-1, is EAGVVQSPRYKIIEKKQPVAFWCNPISGHNTLYWYLQNLGQGPELLIRYENEEAVDDSQLPKDRFSAERLKGVDSTLKIQPAELGDSAVYLCASNTAGPGQAEAFFGQGTRLTVV.